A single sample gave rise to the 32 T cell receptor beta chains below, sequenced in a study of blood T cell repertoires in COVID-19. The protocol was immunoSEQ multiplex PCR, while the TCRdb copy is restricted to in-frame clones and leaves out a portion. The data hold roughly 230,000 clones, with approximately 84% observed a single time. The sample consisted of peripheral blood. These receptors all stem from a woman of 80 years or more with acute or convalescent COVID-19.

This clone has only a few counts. The CDR3 DNA reads TGTGCCAGCTCCCCAGAGAGAAACACCGGGGAGCTGTTTTTT. Its translation is CASSPERNTGELFF. The chain links TRBV18 to TRBJ2-2; no clear D gene. The germline V gene has CDR1 KGHSH and CDR2 LQKENI. The CDR3 spans 14 residues. V lost 6 bases, J lost 2 bases, and 10 bases lay in between.

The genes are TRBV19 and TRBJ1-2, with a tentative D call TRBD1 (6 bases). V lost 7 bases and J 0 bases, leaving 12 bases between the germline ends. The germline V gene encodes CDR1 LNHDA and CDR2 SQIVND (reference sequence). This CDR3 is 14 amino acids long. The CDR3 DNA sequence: TGTGCCAGTACCGGGACACCTTCTAACTATGGCTACACCTTC. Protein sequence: CASTGTPSNYGYTF.

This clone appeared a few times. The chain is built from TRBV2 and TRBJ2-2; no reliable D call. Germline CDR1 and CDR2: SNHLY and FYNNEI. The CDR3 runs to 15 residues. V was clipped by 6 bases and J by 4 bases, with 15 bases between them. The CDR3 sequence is CASREKTARTGELFF. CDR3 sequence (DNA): TGTGCCAGCAGGGAGAAGACGGCACGCACCGGGGAGCTGTTTTTT.

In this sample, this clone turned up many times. CDR3 DNA: TGTGCCTGGGGGCGCGACAGGGGTCATCAGCCCCAGCATTTT. It yields the protein CAWGRDRGHQPQHF. The chain employs TRBV30 and TRBJ1-5; TRBD1 matches at 8 bases. The CDR3 contains 14 residues. CDR1 GTSNPN and CDR2 SVGIG come from the germline V gene (reference sequence). V lost 5 bases, J lost 5 bases, and 8 bases stayed unmatched. Full variable domain (outside the CDR3, taken from reference TRBV30 and TRBJ1-5): SQTIHQWPATLVQPVGSPLSLECTVEGTSNPNLYWYRQAAGRGLQLLFYSVGIGQISSEVPQNLSASRPQDRQFILSSKKLLLSDSGFYLCAWGRDRGHQPQHFGDGTRLSIL.

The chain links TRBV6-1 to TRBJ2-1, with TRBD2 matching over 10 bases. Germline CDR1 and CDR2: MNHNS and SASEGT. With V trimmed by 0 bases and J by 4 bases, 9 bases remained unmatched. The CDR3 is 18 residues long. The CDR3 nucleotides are TGTGCCAGCAGTGAAGCCGGGTTGGTACTAGCGGGATACAATGAGCAGTTCTTC. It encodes CASSEAGLVLAGYNEQFF.

The DNA of the CDR3 is TGCGCCAGCAGCCAAAGCGCGGGGGCGGATTCACCCCTCCACTTT. It encodes CASSQSAGADSPLHF. The chain employs TRBV4-1 and TRBJ1-6, with TRBD1 as a possible D gene (6 bases). The CDR3 is 15 residues long. V was pared by 2 bases and J by 8 bases, with 13 bases between. The germline CDR1 and CDR2 sequences are MGHRA and YSYEKL.

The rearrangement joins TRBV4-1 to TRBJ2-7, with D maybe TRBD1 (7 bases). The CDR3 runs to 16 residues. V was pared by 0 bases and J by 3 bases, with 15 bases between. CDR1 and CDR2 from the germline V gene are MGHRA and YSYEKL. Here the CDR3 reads CASSQDSLQGGYEQYF. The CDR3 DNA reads TGCGCCAGCAGCCAAGATTCCCTCCAGGGGGGCTACGAGCAGTACTTC.

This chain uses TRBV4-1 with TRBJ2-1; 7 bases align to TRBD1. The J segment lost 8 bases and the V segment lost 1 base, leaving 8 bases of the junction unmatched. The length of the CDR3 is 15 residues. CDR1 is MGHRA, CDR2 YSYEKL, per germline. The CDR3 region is CASSQGTGTRDEQFF. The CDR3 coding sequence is TGCGCCAGCAGCCAAGGGACAGGTACACGCGATGAGCAGTTCTTC.

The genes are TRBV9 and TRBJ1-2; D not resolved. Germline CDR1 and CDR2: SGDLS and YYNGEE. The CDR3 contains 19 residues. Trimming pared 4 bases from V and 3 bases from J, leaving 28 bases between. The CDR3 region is CASSPRYPRDPQRDYGYTF. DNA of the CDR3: TGTGCCAGCAGCCCGCGATACCCCCGGGATCCCCAAAGGGACTATGGCTACACCTTC.

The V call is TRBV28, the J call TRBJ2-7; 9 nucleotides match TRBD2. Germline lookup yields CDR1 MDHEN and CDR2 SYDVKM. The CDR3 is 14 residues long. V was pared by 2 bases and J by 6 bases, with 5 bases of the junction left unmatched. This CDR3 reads CASSLVAGGREQYF. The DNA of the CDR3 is TGTGCCAGCAGTTTAGTGGCGGGAGGGCGCGAGCAGTACTTC.

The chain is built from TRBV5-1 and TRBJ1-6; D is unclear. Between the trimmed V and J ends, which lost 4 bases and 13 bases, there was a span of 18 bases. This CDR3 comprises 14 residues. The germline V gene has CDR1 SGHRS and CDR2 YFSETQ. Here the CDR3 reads CASSAAQGEIPLHF. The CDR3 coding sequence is TGCGCCAGCAGCGCAGCCCAAGGAGAAATTCCCCTCCACTTT.

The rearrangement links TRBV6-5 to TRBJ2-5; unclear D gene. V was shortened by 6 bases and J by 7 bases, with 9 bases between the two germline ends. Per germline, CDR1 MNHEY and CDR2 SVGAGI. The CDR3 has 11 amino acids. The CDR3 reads CASSVPGTQYF. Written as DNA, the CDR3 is TGTGCCAGCAGCGTCCCGGGGACCCAGTACTTC.

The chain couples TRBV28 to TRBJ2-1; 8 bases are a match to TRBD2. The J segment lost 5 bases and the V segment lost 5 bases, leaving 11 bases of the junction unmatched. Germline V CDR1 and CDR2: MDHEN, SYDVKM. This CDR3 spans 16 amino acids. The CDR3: CASSPPDGRVNNEQFF. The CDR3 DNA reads TGTGCCAGCAGTCCGCCAGACGGGAGGGTGAACAATGAGCAGTTCTTC.

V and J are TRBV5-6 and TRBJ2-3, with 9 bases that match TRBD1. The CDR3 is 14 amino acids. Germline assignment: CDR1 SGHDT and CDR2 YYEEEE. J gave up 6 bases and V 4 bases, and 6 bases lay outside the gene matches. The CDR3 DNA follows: TGTGCCAGCAGCAAGACAGGGGGGGAGGATACGCAGTATTTT. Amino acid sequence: CASSKTGGEDTQYF.

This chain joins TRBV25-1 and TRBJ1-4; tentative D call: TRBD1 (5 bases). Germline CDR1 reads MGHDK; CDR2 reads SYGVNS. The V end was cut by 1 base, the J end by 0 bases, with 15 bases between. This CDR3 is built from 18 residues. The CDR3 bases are TGTGCCAGCAGTGAATTCTCAGGGTCCCGCTCAACTAATGAAAAACTGTTTTTT. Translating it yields CASSEFSGSRSTNEKLFF. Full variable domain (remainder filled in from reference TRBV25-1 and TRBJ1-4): EADIYQTPRYLVIGTGKKITLECSQTMGHDKMYWYQQDPGMELHLIHYSYGVNSTEKGDLSSESTVSRIRTEHFPLTLESARPSHTSQYLCASSEFSGSRSTNEKLFFGSGTQLSVL.

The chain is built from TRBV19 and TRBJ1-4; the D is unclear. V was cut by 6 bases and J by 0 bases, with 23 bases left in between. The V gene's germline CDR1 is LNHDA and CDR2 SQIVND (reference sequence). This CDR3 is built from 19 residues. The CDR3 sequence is CASRSPRFSRNATNEKLFF. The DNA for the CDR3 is TGTGCCAGTAGATCCCCCAGGTTCTCACGAAACGCAACTAATGAAAAACTGTTTTTT.

This chain's CDR3 is CSVAPGATQETQYF. The CDR3 coding sequence is TGCAGCGTTGCCCCAGGGGCGACCCAAGAGACCCAGTACTTC. The chain joins TRBV29-1 to TRBJ2-5; TRBD1 might be the D (6 bases). CDR1 and CDR2 from the germline V gene are SQVTM and ANQGSEA. The CDR3 consists of 14 residues. Trimming pared 4 bases from V and 1 base from J, leaving 13 bases between.

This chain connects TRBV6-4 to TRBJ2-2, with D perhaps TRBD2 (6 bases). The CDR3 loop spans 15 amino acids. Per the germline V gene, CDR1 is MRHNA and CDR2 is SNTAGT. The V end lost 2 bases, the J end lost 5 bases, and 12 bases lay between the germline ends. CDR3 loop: CASSDVGGVTGELFF. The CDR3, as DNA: TGTGCCAGCAGTGACGTGGGGGGAGTAACCGGGGAGCTGTTTTTT.

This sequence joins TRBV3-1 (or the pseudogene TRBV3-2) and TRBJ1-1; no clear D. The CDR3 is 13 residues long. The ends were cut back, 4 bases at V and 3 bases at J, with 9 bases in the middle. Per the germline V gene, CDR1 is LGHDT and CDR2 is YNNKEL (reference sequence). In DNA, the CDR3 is TGTGCCAGCAGCCCCCGTCAGGACACTGAAGCTTTCTTT. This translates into CASSPRQDTEAFF.

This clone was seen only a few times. The CDR3 DNA reads as TGTGCCAGCAGGCCACAGGGGGCCAATGAAAAACTGTTTTTT. It encodes CASRPQGANEKLFF. The rearrangement joins TRBV6-6 to TRBJ1-4; the match to TRBD1 covers 9 bases. Germline V CDR1 and CDR2: MNHNY, SVGAGI (reference sequence). V trimming: 6 bases; J trimming: 5 bases; junction bases outside the gene matches: 4. The CDR3 is made up of 14 amino acids.

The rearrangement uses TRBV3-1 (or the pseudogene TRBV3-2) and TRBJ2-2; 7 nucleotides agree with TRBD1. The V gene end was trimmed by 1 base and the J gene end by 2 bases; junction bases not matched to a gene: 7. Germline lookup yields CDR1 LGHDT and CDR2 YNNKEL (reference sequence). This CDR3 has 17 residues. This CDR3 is CASSQGNGQANTGELFF. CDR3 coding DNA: TGTGCCAGCAGCCAAGGCAACGGACAGGCTAACACCGGGGAGCTGTTTTTT.

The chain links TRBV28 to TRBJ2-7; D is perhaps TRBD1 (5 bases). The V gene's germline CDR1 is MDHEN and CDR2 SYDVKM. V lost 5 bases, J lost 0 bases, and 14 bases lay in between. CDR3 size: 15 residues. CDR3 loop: CASSAPGILSYEQYF. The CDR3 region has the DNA TGTGCCAGCAGTGCCCCAGGGATTCTCTCCTACGAGCAGTACTTC.

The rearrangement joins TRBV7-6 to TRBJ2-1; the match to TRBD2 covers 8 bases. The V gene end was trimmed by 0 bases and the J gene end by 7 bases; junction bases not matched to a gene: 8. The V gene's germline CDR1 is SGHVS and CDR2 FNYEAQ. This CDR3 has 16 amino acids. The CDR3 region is CASSLAAGLVRNEQFF. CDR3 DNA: TGTGCCAGCAGCTTAGCCGCGGGACTAGTGAGAAATGAGCAGTTCTTC.

This CDR3 is CASSLGQRGREQYF. The CDR3 DNA reads TGTGCCAGCAGCTTGGGACAGAGAGGACGGGAGCAGTACTTC. The chain recombines TRBV5-6 with TRBJ2-7, with D maybe TRBD1 (5 bases). The CDR3 totals 14 residues. The ends were cut back, 0 bases at V and 7 bases at J, with 14 bases in the middle. Germline V lookup: CDR1 SGHDT, CDR2 YYEEEE.

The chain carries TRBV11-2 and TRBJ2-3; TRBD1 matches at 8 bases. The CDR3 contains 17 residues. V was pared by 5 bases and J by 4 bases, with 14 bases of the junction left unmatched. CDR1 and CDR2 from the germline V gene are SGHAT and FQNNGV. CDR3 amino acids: CASSPWRGTGIPDTQYF. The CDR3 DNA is TGTGCCAGCAGCCCATGGAGGGGGACAGGCATCCCAGATACGCAGTATTTT.

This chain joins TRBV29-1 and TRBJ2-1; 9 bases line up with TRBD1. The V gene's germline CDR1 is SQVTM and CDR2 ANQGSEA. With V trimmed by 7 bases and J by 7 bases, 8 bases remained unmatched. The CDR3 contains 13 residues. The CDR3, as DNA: TGCAGCGCATGGGACAGGGCGATTAATGAGCAGTTCTTC. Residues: CSAWDRAINEQFF.

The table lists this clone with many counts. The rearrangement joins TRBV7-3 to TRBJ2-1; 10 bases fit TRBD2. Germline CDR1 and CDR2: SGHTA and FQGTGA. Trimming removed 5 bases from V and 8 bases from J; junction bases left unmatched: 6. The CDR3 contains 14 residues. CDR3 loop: CASSELAGTDEQFF. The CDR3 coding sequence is TGTGCCAGCAGCGAACTAGCGGGGACGGATGAGCAGTTCTTC.

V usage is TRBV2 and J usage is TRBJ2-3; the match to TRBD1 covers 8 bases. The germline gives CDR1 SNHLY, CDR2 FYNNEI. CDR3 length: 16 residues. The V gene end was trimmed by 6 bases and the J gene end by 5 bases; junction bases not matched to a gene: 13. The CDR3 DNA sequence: TGTGCCAGCAGCCGGTGGGACAGGCGCGATGGAGATACGCAGTATTTT. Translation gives CASSRWDRRDGDTQYF.

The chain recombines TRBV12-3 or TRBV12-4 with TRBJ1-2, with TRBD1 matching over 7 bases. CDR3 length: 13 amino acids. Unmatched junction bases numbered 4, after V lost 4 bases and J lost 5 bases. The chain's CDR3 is CASSSDRVYGYTF. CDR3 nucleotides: TGTGCCAGCAGTTCTGACAGGGTTTATGGCTACACCTTC.

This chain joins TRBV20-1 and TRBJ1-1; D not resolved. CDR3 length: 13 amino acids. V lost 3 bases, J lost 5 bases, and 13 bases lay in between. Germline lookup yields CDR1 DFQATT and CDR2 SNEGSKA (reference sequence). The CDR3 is CSASRGSRTEAFF. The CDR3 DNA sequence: TGCAGTGCTAGTCGGGGTTCACGGACTGAAGCTTTCTTT.

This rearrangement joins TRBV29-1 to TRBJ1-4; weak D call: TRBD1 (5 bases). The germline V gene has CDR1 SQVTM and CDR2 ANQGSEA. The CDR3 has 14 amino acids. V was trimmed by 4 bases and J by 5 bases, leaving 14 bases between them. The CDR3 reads CSVVPDTTNEKLFF. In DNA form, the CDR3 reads TGCAGCGTTGTCCCGGACACCACAAATGAAAAACTGTTTTTT.

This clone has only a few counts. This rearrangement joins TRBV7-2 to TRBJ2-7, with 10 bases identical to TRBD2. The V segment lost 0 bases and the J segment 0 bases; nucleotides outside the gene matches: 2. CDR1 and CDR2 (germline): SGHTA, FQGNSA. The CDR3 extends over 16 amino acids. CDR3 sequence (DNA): TGTGCCAGCAGCTTAGCTAGCGGGGGGTCCTCCTACGAGCAGTACTTC. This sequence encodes CASSLASGGSSYEQYF.